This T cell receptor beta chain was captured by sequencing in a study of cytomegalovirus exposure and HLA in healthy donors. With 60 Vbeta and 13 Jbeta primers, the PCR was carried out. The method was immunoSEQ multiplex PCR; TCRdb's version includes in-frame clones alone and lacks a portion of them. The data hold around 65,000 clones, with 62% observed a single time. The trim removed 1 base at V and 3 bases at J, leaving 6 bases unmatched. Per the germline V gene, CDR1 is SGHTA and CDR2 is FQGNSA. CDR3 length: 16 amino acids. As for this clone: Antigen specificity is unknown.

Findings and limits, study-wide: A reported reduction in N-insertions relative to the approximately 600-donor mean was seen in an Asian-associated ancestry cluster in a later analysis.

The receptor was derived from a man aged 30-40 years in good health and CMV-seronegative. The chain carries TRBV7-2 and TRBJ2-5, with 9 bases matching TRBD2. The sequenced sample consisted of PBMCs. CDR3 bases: TGTGCCAGCAGCTTAGGCGGTAGCGGGGGTAAAGAGACCCAGTACTTC. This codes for CASSLGGSGGKETQYF.